This T cell receptor beta chain originates from a study of blood T cells in healthy people across ages. The overall study: The template switching approach captured approximately one barcoded beta molecule for every two T cells.

Per sample, a minimum of 6 million PBMCs were isolated. Findings of the study overall: Naive T cell percentage strongly correlated with TCR beta diversity.

Alongside a J-beta primer mix, a sample-barcoded 5' primer served in a second PCR lasting about 7 to 12 cycles. Each CDR3 protein gets one entry after TCRdb re-called the 5' RACE reads with MiXCR. This repertoire shows hundreds of thousands of distinct CDR3 sequences, roughly 26% found once; its top ten account for around 29%. This CDR3 is 10 amino acids long. Germline V lookup: CDR1 ENHRY, CDR2 SYGVKD. This clonotype was observed a handful of times. Its antigen remains unknown. The gene calls are TRBV10-3 and TRBJ2-1; no reliable D call. The tail of the sequence fits TRBJ2-7 better, so the J call may be wrong. The clonotype was recovered from a woman in her seventies in good health. The material sequenced was blood. CDR3 in DNA: TGTGCCTCTACGAGCTCGAAGCAGTACTTC. Amino acid sequence: CASTSSKQYF.